This is a list of T cell receptor beta chains from one sample in a study of cytomegalovirus exposure and HLA in healthy donors. Sequencing was performed with immunoSEQ multiplex PCR; in TCRdb, only in-frame clones are kept and a portion is missing. This sample's table has fewer than 60,000 clones. The material sequenced was PBMCs. These receptors were obtained from a woman between 40 and 50 years old in good health and CMV-seronegative. Both conserved end residues are part of each CDR3. The D gene is left open where the match is weak.

d_call,j_call,v_call,cdr3_nt,cdr3_aa
TRBD1,TRBJ2-2,TRBV5-1,TGCGCCAGCAGCTGGACAGGGAAGGCCGGGGAGCTGTTTTTT,CASSWTGKAGELFF
TRBD2,TRBJ2-5,TRBV7-3,TGTGCCAGCAGCTTAGGGGCAGCGGGAGGGCCTGGAGAGACCCAGTACTTC,CASSLGAAGGPGETQYF
TRBD1,TRBJ1-5,TRBV5-6,TGTGCCAGCAGCGGGACAGGGGGTCAGCCCCAGCATTTT,CASSGTGGQPQHF
TRBD1,TRBJ1-5,TRBV28,TGTGCCAGCAGTTTATGGACAGGGGGGGTCTTGACCCAGCATTTT,CASSLWTGGVLTQHF
.,TRBJ2-1,TRBV6-6,TGTGCCAGCAGTGACACACAGGGCAATGAGCAGTTCTTC,CASSDTQGNEQFF
.,TRBJ2-7,TRBV19,TGTGCCAGTAGTATTCAGGGGAAAATTTACGAGCAGTACTTC,CASSIQGKIYEQYF
.,TRBJ2-2,TRBV7-9,TGTGCCAGCAGCTCTCGGGCGCGACAGACGGGTAACATACCCCGGGAGCTGTTTTTT,CASSSRARQTGNIPRELFF
.,TRBJ1-5,TRBV5-4,TGTGCCAGCAGCGAGGGATTGGTGGAGCCCCAGCATTTT,CASSEGLVEPQHF
TRBD2,TRBJ2-1,TRBV4-2,TGTGCCAGCAGCCAAGAATTGGCGGGAGGAAGGTCTTGGAATGAGCAGTTCTTC,CASSQELAGGRSWNEQFF
TRBD2,TRBJ2-7,TRBV28,TGTGCCAGCGCTCCTAGCGGGAGATCGACCTACGAGCAGTACTTC,CASAPSGRSTYEQYF
.,TRBJ1-5,TRBV9,TGTGCCAGCAGCGTAGCACAGAATCAGCCCCAGCATTTT,CASSVAQNQPQHF
.,TRBJ1-5,TRBV28,TGTGCCAGCAGTTCGGGTCAGCCCCAGCATTTT,CASSSGQPQHF
TRBD2,TRBJ2-7,TRBV7-2,TGTGCCAGCAGCTGGACTAGCGGGTACGAGCAGTACTTC,CASSWTSGYEQYF
TRBD2,TRBJ2-1,TRBV4-3,TGCGCCAGCAGCCAAGATCCGGCGGGAGGGCCCTCGGATGAGCAGTTCTTC,CASSQDPAGGPSDEQFF
TRBD2,TRBJ2-2,TRBV10-3,TGTGCCATCCAGGGGACTAGCGGGAGTGGGTACACCGGGGAGCTGTTTTTT,CAIQGTSGSGYTGELFF
.,TRBJ2-7,TRBV25-1,TGTGCCAGCAGTGCGAACAGGGACCACTACGAGCAGTACTTC,CASSANRDHYEQYF
.,TRBJ1-2,TRBV27,TGTGCCAGTCAGGGGAACTATGGCTACACCTTC,CASQGNYGYTF
TRBD2,TRBJ2-7,TRBV7-9,TGTGCCAGCAGCTTAGCGCGGGCGGGGAGGGCCTACGAGCAGTACTTC,CASSLARAGRAYEQYF
TRBD1,TRBJ1-2,TRBV7-3,TGTGCCAGCAGCCCGAGACAGGGGAATGGCTACACCTTC,CASSPRQGNGYTF
.,TRBJ2-7,TRBV21-1,TGTGCCAGCAGCACGGCTCCGGGACTAGCGGAATCACAGGGGTCCTACGAGCAGTACTTC,CASSTAPGLAESQGSYEQYF
.,TRBJ2-1,TRBV18,TGTGCCAGCTCGGATAAGGGAGCGCCGCAGATGCTTGAGCAGTTCTTC,CASSDKGAPQMLEQFF
.,TRBJ2-1,TRBV13,TGTGCCAGCAGCTTTAGCGGCGACAATGAGCAGTTCTTC,CASSFSGDNEQFF
TRBD1,TRBJ2-7,TRBV18,TGTGCCAGCTCACCGGGGACAGCCTACGAGCAGTACTTC,CASSPGTAYEQYF
.,TRBJ2-6,TRBV2,TGTGCCAGCAGTGAATTCTTGTCTGGGGCCAACGTCCTGACTTTC,CASSEFLSGANVLTF
TRBD1,TRBJ1-5,TRBV5-5,TGTGCCAGCAGCCCCTCCACAGGGGTTCAGCCCCAGCATTTT,CASSPSTGVQPQHF
TRBD1,TRBJ1-6,TRBV15,TGTGCCACCAGCGGCCGGGACAGTTCACCCCTCCACTTT,CATSGRDSSPLHF
.,TRBJ1-1,TRBV11-2,TGTGCCAGCAGAGAAGCGGGGACAAACACTGAAGCTTTCTTT,CASREAGTNTEAFF
TRBD1,TRBJ1-2,TRBV19,TGTGCCAGTAGACCGGGACAGGACTATGGCTACACCTTC,CASRPGQDYGYTF
TRBD1,TRBJ2-7,TRBV18,TGTGCCAGCTCTCCCCGACAGGGGGTTTACGAGCAGTACTTC,CASSPRQGVYEQYF
TRBD1,TRBJ1-6,TRBV10-3,TGTGCCATCAGTGAGCGGGGACAGGTCGGCTCCTATAATTCACCCCTCCACTTT,CAISERGQVGSYNSPLHF
TRBD1,TRBJ1-5,TRBV27,TGTGCCAGCAGGCGGGACAGGGGAAGCAATCAGCCCCAGCATTTT,CASRRDRGSNQPQHF
.,TRBJ1-6,TRBV28,TGTGCCACTACCGCGGGGTTGGCCAATTCACCCCTCCACTTT,CATTAGLANSPLHF
.,TRBJ1-5,TRBV5-6,TGTGCCAGCAGCTTGGGGACAGAGTATCAGCCCCAGCATTTT,CASSLGTEYQPQHF
.,TRBJ1-3,TRBV23-1,TGCGCCAGCAGTCCGACAATTCGGAAAGGAAACACCATATATTTT,CASSPTIRKGNTIYF
.,TRBJ2-1,TRBV5-1,TGCGCCAGCAGCTCTTCTTATGAGCAGTTCTTC,CASSSSYEQFF
.,TRBJ2-2,TRBV29-1,TGCAGCGTTGTGGAACAGGGTGACACCGGGGAGCTGTTTTTT,CSVVEQGDTGELFF
.,TRBJ2-2,TRBV19,TGTGCCAGTAGTAATTCGGGGGCCGGGGAGCTGTTTTTT,CASSNSGAGELFF
.,TRBJ1-3,TRBV18,TGTGCCAGCCAGGGAGGGCCGCAGGCTGGAAACACCATATATTTT,CASQGGPQAGNTIYF
.,TRBJ2-7,TRBV7-9,TGTGCCAGCAGCTACGGACAGCCCGGACGCTACGAGCAGTACTTC,CASSYGQPGRYEQYF
TRBD1,TRBJ2-1,TRBV19,TGTGCCAGTAGTGTCCGGGACAGGGGGAATGAGCAGTTCTTC,CASSVRDRGNEQFF
TRBD1,TRBJ1-4,TRBV7-9,TGTGCCAGCAGCTTGGACAGGGCTAAACTGTTTTTT,CASSLDRAKLFF
TRBD2,TRBJ2-2,TRBV7-9,TGTGCCAGCAGCTTACTAAGGATCCGACTAGCGGGATTCACCGGGGAGCTGTTTTTT,CASSLLRIRLAGFTGELFF
.,TRBJ1-6,TRBV18,TGTGCCAGCTCACCACCGTCCAGGGAGGATTCACCCCTCCACTTT,CASSPPSREDSPLHF
.,TRBJ1-1,TRBV4-3,TGCGCCAGCAGCCAAGATGCAGGCGCTCAGTTGAGGACTGAAGATTTCTTT,CASSQDAGAQLRTEDFF
TRBD2,TRBJ2-3,TRBV27,TGTGCCAGCAGTTTACTGGCTAGCGGGGGGTCCACAGATACGCAGTATTTT,CASSLLASGGSTDTQYF
TRBD1,TRBJ1-1,TRBV11-2,TGTGCCAGCAGCTCCCAGGGGGGAGATACTGAAGCTTTCTTT,CASSSQGGDTEAFF
.,TRBJ1-6,TRBV6-6,TGTGCCAGCAGTTATCAGGGCAGCTCCTATAATTCACCCCTACACTTT,CASSYQGSSYNSPLHF
TRBD1,TRBJ1-6,TRBV5-1,TGCGCCAGCAGAAGGGACAGCCTTAATTCACCCCTCCACTTT,CASRRDSLNSPLHF
.,TRBJ2-7,TRBV12-1,TGTGCCAGCAGCCCCCCCGCCGGGACACAAATCTACGAGCAGTACTTC,CASSPPAGTQIYEQYF
.,TRBJ2-2,TRBV14,TGTGCCAGCAGCCAATTGAGTTTAGCCGGGGAGCTGTTTTTT,CASSQLSLAGELFF
.,TRBJ2-2,TRBV19,TGTGCCAGTAGTATAATGGAGGGCACCGGGGAGCTGTTTTTT,CASSIMEGTGELFF
.,TRBJ1-3,TRBV6-5,TGTGCCAGCAGTTCGAGACTCCCCTCTGGAAACACCATATATTTT,CASSSRLPSGNTIYF
.,TRBJ1-1,TRBV7-9,TGTGCCAGCAGACCCGGACACTGGAACACTGAAGCTTTCTTT,CASRPGHWNTEAFF